This record concerns one T cell receptor beta chain sequence. This sample was taken from a study of T cell changes during pregnancy in multiple sclerosis. TCRdb's table, derived via immunoSEQ multiplex PCR, lists solely in-frame clones and lacks some. The sample includes 17,000 or so clones, about four fifths of them seen just once. V lost 4 bases, J lost 2 bases, and 8 bases stayed unmatched. The CDR3 extends over 16 amino acids. CDR1 MNHEY and CDR2 SVGAGI come from the germline V gene. The V gene is TRBV6-5, the J gene TRBJ1-1; 9 bases fit TRBD1. This receptor was obtained from a female donor in good health, enrolled as a control in a pregnancy study. The sample in question was CD8+ T cells from peripheral blood mononuclear cells, obtained in the third trimester of pregnancy. This chain's CDR3 is CASSSNPGQGNTEAFF. The CDR3 coding sequence is TGTGCCAGCAGTTCAAATCCGGGACAGGGAAACACTGAAGCTTTCTTT.